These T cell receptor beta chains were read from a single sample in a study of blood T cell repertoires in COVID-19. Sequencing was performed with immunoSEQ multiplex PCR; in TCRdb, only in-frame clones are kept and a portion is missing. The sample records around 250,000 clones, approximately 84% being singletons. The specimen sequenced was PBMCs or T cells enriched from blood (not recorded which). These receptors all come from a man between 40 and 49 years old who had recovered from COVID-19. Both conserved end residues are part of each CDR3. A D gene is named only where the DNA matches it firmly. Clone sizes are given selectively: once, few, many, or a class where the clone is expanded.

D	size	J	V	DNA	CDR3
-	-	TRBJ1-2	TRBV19	TGTGCCAGTAGTATTGGGGGGACGACCGGCTATGGCTACACCTTC	CASSIGGTTGYGYTF
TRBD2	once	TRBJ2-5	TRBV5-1	TGCGCCAGCAGCCCCATCATAGCGGGGGGTCTCCAAGAGACCCAGTACTTC	CASSPIIAGGLQETQYF
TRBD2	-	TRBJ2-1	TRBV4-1	TGCGCCAGCAGTTCGACGGGGGTAGCGGGGGATTACAATGAGCAGTTCTTC	CASSSTGVAGDYNEQFF
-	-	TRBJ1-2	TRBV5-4	TGTGCCAGCAGCTTGACAGGCTCACGCTATGGCTACACCTTC	CASSLTGSRYGYTF
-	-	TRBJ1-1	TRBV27	TGTGTAAGTAGACAGCTAATGAACACTGAAGCTTTCTTT	CVSRQLMNTEAFF
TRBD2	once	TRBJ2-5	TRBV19	TGTGCCAGTAAGTCTGGGACTATCGAGACCCAGTACTTC	CASKSGTIETQYF
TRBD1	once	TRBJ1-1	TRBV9	TGTGCCAGCAGCCCGAGGACAGGAAACACTGAAGCTTTCTTT	CASSPRTGNTEAFF
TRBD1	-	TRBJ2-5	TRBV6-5	TGTGCCAGCGATATGGCCAGGGGGCCGGAGACCCAGTACTTC	CASDMARGPETQYF
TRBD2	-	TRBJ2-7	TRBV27	TGTGCCAGCAGTCCCGGGACTAGCGGGAGTAGTGTAAACGAGCAGTACTTC	CASSPGTSGSSVNEQYF
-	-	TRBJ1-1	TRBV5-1	TGCGCCAGCAGCGAGGACACTGAAGCTTTCTTT	CASSEDTEAFF
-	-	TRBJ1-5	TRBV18	TGTGCCAGCTCACCAGGGCAGGGAAATCAGCCCCAGCATTTT	CASSPGQGNQPQHF
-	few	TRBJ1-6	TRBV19	TGTGCCAGTAGTATATCGACAGGATATAATTCACCCCTCCACTTT	CASSISTGYNSPLHF
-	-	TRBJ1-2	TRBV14	TGTGCCAGCAGCCAAGGAGGGGGCTATGGCTACACCTTC	CASSQGGGYGYTF
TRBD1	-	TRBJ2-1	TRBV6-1	TGTGCCAGCAGTGAATTCGGACAGGCTCTGATCGATGAGCAGTTCTTC	CASSEFGQALIDEQFF
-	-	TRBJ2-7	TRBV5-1	TGCGCCAGCAGCTTGGCCCCGGGAGAGACCTACGAGCAGTACTTC	CASSLAPGETYEQYF
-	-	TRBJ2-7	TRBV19	TGTGCCACCGAATCGACAGGCGGCTCCTACGAGCAGTACTTC	CATESTGGSYEQYF
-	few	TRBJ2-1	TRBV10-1	TGCGCCAGCAGTGAGCGACGGGACTTCTACAATGAGCAGTTCTTC	CASSERRDFYNEQFF
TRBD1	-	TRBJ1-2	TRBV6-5	TGTGCCAGCACATCACAGGGGGCTGGTGGTGGCTACACCTTC	CASTSQGAGGGYTF
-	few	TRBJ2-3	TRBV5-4	TGTGCCAGCAGCCGAACGCTGGGGGCCGATACGCAGTATTTT	CASSRTLGADTQYF
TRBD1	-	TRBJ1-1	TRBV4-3	TGCGCCAGCAGCCAAGAAATGGGTAGGGACAGACATATGAACACTGAAGCTTTCTTT	CASSQEMGRDRHMNTEAFF
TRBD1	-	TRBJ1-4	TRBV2	TGTGCCAGCAGTGTGGTGACAGGGGGTGACGTTGTTGAAAAACTGTTTTTT	CASSVVTGGDVVEKLFF
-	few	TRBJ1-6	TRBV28	TGTGCCAGCAGTTCTACCCGGGAGCCCCTCCACTTT	CASSSTREPLHF
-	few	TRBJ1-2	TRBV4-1	TGCGCCAGCAGCCAGATTTACAGGGTGGACTATGGCTACACCTTC	CASSQIYRVDYGYTF
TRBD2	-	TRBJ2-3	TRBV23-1	TGCGCCAGCAGTCAACCTTTACTAGCGGGAGAGACCTTGGATACGCAGTATTTT	CASSQPLLAGETLDTQYF
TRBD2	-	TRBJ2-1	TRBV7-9	TGTGCCAGCAGCTTCAGACGGGAGGTGAAGTTCTTC	CASSFRREVKFF
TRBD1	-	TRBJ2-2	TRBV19	TGTGCCAGTAGTGAATTACGGGACAGGGACACCGGGGAGCTGTTTTTT	CASSELRDRDTGELFF
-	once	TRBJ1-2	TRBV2	TGTGCCAGCAGTGAAGCAGGGGCGGGCTACACCTTC	CASSEAGAGYTF
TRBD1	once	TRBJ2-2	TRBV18	TGTGCCAGCTCACTCGGGACAGGGAACACCGGGGAGCTGTTTTTT	CASSLGTGNTGELFF
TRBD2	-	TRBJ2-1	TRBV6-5	TGTGCCAGCAGTTACCGTAGCGGGAGCGGCCATGAGCAGTTCTTC	CASSYRSGSGHEQFF
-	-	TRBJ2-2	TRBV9	TGTGCCAGCAGCACAAACGCGGGTTGGGGGGAGCTGTTTTTT	CASSTNAGWGELFF
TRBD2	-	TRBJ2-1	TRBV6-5	TGTGCCAGCAGCCGACTAGCGGGAACGAATGAGCAGTTCTTC	CASSRLAGTNEQFF
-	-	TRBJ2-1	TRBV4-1	TGCGCCAGCAGCCAAGATGTCTTCTCCTACAATGAGCAGTTCTTC	CASSQDVFSYNEQFF
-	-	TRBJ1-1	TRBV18	TGTGCCAGCTCACGGGAGACTGAAGCTTTCTTT	CASSRETEAFF
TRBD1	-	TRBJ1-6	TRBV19	TGTGCCAGTAAACCCCGACAGGGGTTCCCCCTCCACTTT	CASKPRQGFPLHF
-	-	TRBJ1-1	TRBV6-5	TGTGCCAGCACAGGAGGGGTTGAAGCTTTCTTT	CASTGGVEAFF
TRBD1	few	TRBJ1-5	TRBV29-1	TGCAGCGTCACCGGGACAGGGGCCGGTCAGCCCCAGCATTTT	CSVTGTGAGQPQHF
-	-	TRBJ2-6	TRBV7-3	TGTGCCAGCAGCCTACAGGGTGAAAACGTCCTGACTTTC	CASSLQGENVLTF